Below are 14 T cell receptor beta chains sequenced from a single sample in a study of OX40 agonist ivuxolimab in advanced cancers. Some clones are missing from TCRdb's copy, which holds only in-frame ones; the method was immunoSEQ multiplex PCR. The table records 45,000 to 65,000 clones, over 60% of them present only once. This specimen consisted of CD4+ or CD8+ T cells sorted from blood, obtained in a trial of the OX40 agonist ivuxolimab. These receptors were collected from an adult with an advanced solid tumor such as melanoma, head and neck, liver or kidney cancer.

This chain joins TRBV2 and TRBJ1-5; 10 positions agree with TRBD1. Trimming removed 5 bases from V and 7 bases from J; junction bases left unmatched: 5. CDR3 size: 14 residues. CDR1 and CDR2 (germline): SNHLY, FYNNEI. Here the CDR3 DNA reads TGTGCCAGCAGTTCGGGACAGGGGTTCCAGCCCCAGCATTTT. This gives the protein CASSSGQGFQPQHF.

The chain has TRBV7-3 and TRBJ2-2; D remains unclear. The ends were cut back, 5 bases at V and 8 bases at J, with 15 bases in the middle. CDR3 length: 14 residues. Germline V lookup: CDR1 SGHTA, CDR2 FQGTGA. The CDR3 DNA sequence: TGTGCCAGCAGCCAGACTGCTTCTCGGGGGGAGCTGTTTTTT. Residues: CASSQTASRGELFF.

This clone was seen once. V usage is TRBV28 and J usage is TRBJ2-7; 8 nucleotides match TRBD2. The CDR3 covers 16 residues. Looked up from germline, CDR1 is MDHEN and CDR2 is SYDVKM. V lost 6 bases, J lost 0 bases, and 10 bases stayed unmatched. The CDR3 bases are TGTGCCAGCAGCACGAGCGGGAGCTACCCCTCCTACGAGCAGTACTTC. Its translation: CASSTSGSYPSYEQYF.

The chain carries TRBV7-2 and TRBJ2-7; D might be TRBD1 or TRBD2, each matching 5 bases. Trimming left V 6 bases short and J 3 bases short, with 18 bases between. The CDR3 covers 15 residues. CDR1 and CDR2 (germline): SGHTA, FQGNSA. Written as DNA, the CDR3 is TGTGCCAGCAGGGAGAGGGGAGCGGTGGGCTACGAGCAGTACTTC. Protein product: CASRERGAVGYEQYF.

V usage is TRBV6-5 and J usage is TRBJ1-5; D ambiguous. The germline V gene has CDR1 MNHEY and CDR2 SVGAGI. Trimming stripped 7 bases from V and 0 bases from J, with 13 bases between. The CDR3 consists of 15 residues. The chain's CDR3 is CASNRSGYSNQPQHF. The CDR3 DNA is TGTGCCAGCAATCGGTCAGGATATAGCAATCAGCCCCAGCATTTT.

This clone is a singleton in its sample. The rearrangement links TRBV12-5 to TRBJ1-2, with 9 positions matching TRBD1. The V and J ends lost 0 bases and 2 bases, in that order; junction bases with no gene match: 4. Per germline, CDR1 LGHNT and CDR2 FRNRAP. This CDR3 contains 16 residues. This CDR3 reads CASGLVLGQGNYGYTF. Written as DNA, the CDR3 is TGTGCTAGTGGTTTGGTACTGGGACAGGGAAACTATGGCTACACCTTC.

V and J are TRBV28 and TRBJ2-7, with 11 bases identical to TRBD2. The V segment lost 5 bases and the J segment 3 bases; nucleotides outside the gene matches: 9. Germline V gives CDR1 MDHEN, CDR2 SYDVKM. This CDR3 has 16 residues. The CDR3 nucleotides read TGTGCCAGCAGTGATCCATCCGGGACTAGCGGCTACGAGCAGTACTTC. It is translated as CASSDPSGTSGYEQYF.

The rearrangement joins TRBV9 to TRBJ2-3; D is perhaps TRBD2 (5 bases). Trimming shortened V by 1 base and J by 2 bases, and 11 bases separated the two germline ends. The CDR3 length is 15 residues. Germline CDR1 and CDR2: SGDLS and YYNGEE. The DNA for the CDR3 is TGTGCCAGCAGCGTACTCGGGATCACCACAGATACGCAGTATTTT. Translation: CASSVLGITTDTQYF.

This clone has only a few counts. The CDR3: CASSQAHSSNYGYTF. In DNA form, the CDR3 reads TGCGCCAGCAGCCAAGCCCACAGCTCTAACTATGGCTACACCTTC. V usage is TRBV4-3 and J usage is TRBJ1-2; D gene unclear. The V gene's germline CDR1 is LGHNA and CDR2 YSLEER. The CDR3 covers 15 residues. V lost 1 base and J lost 0, with 9 bases in between.

V and J are TRBV2 and TRBJ2-7; perhaps TRBD1 as D (5 bases). V was clipped by 4 bases and J by 7 bases, with 11 bases between them. The CDR3 contains 12 residues. Germline values: CDR1 SNHLY, CDR2 FYNNEI. CDR3 protein: CASSAQGWEQYF. CDR3 nucleotides: TGTGCCAGCAGTGCTCAGGGATGGGAGCAGTACTTC. The full variable domain, rest sourced from reference TRBV2 and TRBJ2-7, is EPEVTQTPSHQVTQMGQEVILRCVPISNHLYFYWYRQILGQKVEFLVSFYNNEISEKSEIFDDQFSVERPDGSNFTLKIRSTKLEDSAMYFCASSAQGWEQYFGPGTRLTVT.

This chain connects TRBV5-1 to TRBJ1-4; 10 positions match TRBD1. This CDR3 comprises 14 residues. V lost 4 bases and J lost 8; bases outside the gene matches: 5. Germline assignment: CDR1 SGHRS and CDR2 YFSETQ. The CDR3 sequence is CASSPRQGAEKLFF. CDR3 nucleotides: TGCGCCAGCAGCCCACGACAGGGGGCGGAAAAACTGTTTTTT.

V usage is TRBV9 and J usage is TRBJ1-5; 11 positions agree with TRBD1. Germline lookup yields CDR1 SGDLS and CDR2 YYNGEE. CDR3 length: 15 amino acids. Trimming removed 4 bases from V and 3 bases from J; junction bases left unmatched: 3. The CDR3 here is CASSRTGGYNQPQHF. The CDR3 DNA reads TGTGCCAGCAGCCGGACAGGGGGCTACAATCAGCCCCAGCATTTT.

The chain couples TRBV5-1 to TRBJ2-2, with a possible D match to TRBD2 (5 bases). Trimming took off 2 bases at V and 2 bases at J, with 10 bases between the two ends. Germline V lookup: CDR1 SGHRS, CDR2 YFSETQ. The CDR3 covers 15 residues. The CDR3 DNA follows: TGCGCCAGCAGCTTCCACGGGGAAAACACCGGGGAGCTGTTTTTT. Encoded protein: CASSFHGENTGELFF. Full variable domain (outside the CDR3, taken from reference TRBV5-1 and TRBJ2-2): KAGVTQTPRYLIKTRGQQVTLSCSPISGHRSVSWYQQTPGQGLQFLFEYFSETQRNKGNFPGRFSGRQFSNSRSEMNVSTLELGDSALYLCASSFHGENTGELFFGEGSRLTVL.

V usage is TRBV18 and J usage is TRBJ1-2; D remains ambiguous. Trimming pared 3 bases from V and 1 base from J, leaving 18 bases between. Germline V gene sequence: CDR1 KGHSH, CDR2 LQKENI. This CDR3 region has 17 residues. DNA for the CDR3: TGTGCCAGCTCACCCGCCCCATCATTGGCCGGTAACTATGGCTACACCTTC. Amino acid sequence: CASSPAPSLAGNYGYTF.